The rows below give T cell receptor beta chains drawn from one sample of a study of blood T cells in healthy people across ages. One entry per CDR3 protein results from TCRdb running MiXCR on the 5' RACE reads. In the table there are about 830,000 distinct CDR3 sequences, around 62% of which are singletons. Sequencing was done on a sample of blood. These receptors were obtained from a man aged 25 to 40 in good health. The CDR3 runs from the conserved cysteine through the conserved F or W. D genes are given only for firm matches. Some rows mark clone size as missing; the rest say once, few, many or name a class of expanded clone.

TGCAGCGTTGGAGACGGGAACTATGGCTACACCTTC CSVGDGNYGYTF few . TRBJ1-2 TRBV29-1
TGTGCCAGCTCACCCGGACAGGCCGCAACTAATGAAAAACTGTTTTTT CASSPGQAATNEKLFF . TRBD1 TRBJ1-4 TRBV18
TGTGCCAGCGGGACCTTTATGAACACTGAAGCTTTCTTT CASGTFMNTEAFF . . TRBJ1-1 TRBV19
TGTGCCAGCAGCTTAGAATACGGAAGGAACACTGAAGCTTTCTTT CASSLEYGRNTEAFF few . TRBJ1-1 TRBV7-2
TGTGCCAGCAGTACAGGGTTAAGCGGCTACACCTTC CASSTGLSGYTF . . TRBJ1-2 TRBV12-3/TRBV12-4
TGTGCCAGCAGCTTCGTCTTCTACGAGCAGTACTTC CASSFVFYEQYF few . TRBJ2-7 TRBV7-2
TGTGCCAGCAGTGCCCGGACTAGCGGGATCTACGAGCAGTACTTC CASSARTSGIYEQYF few TRBD2 TRBJ2-7 TRBV25-1
TGTGCCTGGAGTTACCGGGACAGGGCGGAGACCCAGTACTTC CAWSYRDRAETQYF . TRBD1 TRBJ2-5 TRBV30
TGTGCCAGCAGCAAAACCGGGACAGGGTTGACTGGCTACACCTTC CASSKTGTGLTGYTF . TRBD1 TRBJ1-2 TRBV7-3
TGTGCTAGCAGCCAGAGTAGCGGGGAGCTGTTTTTT CASSQSSGELFF . . TRBJ2-2 TRBV7-7
TGTGCCACCAGCAGATTCACGGGGGAAGGGACCCAGTACTTC CATSRFTGEGTQYF once . TRBJ2-5 TRBV15
TGTGCCAGCAGTGAGCCCGGGACAGGGGGCTTCTATGGCTACACCTTC CASSEPGTGGFYGYTF . TRBD1 TRBJ1-2 TRBV25-1
TGTGCCAGCAGCCAAGTAACTAGCGGGGGGAGCTCCTACAATGAGCAGTTCTTC CASSQVTSGGSSYNEQFF . TRBD2 TRBJ2-1 TRBV3-1
TGTGCCAGCAGCTTAGGGACAGGAGCCAGAGGAGCTTTCTTT CASSLGTGARGAFF . TRBD1 TRBJ1-1 TRBV7-2
TGTGCCAGCAGGGAGTGGACCGGACTCTACGAGCAGTACTTC CASREWTGLYEQYF . . TRBJ2-7 TRBV6-4
TGTGCCAGCAGCCATGCTGGGGGGGGAGTGAATCAGCCCCAGCATTTT CASSHAGGGVNQPQHF . . TRBJ1-5 TRBV3-1
TGTGCCAGCAGCTCATCCCGGCAGCTTTCGGGCTACACCTTC CASSSSRQLSGYTF . . TRBJ1-2 TRBV7-2